This T cell receptor (beta chain) was captured in a study of read filtering for tumor transcriptome and immune sequencing. A note on this clonotype: A much larger clonotype is one base distant, so this may be a read error.

From roughly 390 ng of RNA, a library with molecular barcoded alpha/delta and beta/gamma adaptors was made. From the reads, TCRdb called clonotypes with MiXCR, one entry per CDR3 protein. Altogether tens of thousands of distinct CDR3 sequences are present, about 13% being singletons, with the ten largest covering roughly 6.4%. Sequences were obtained from a population of CD138-negative cells sorted from bone marrow. This clonotype was sampled from a donor older than 35 with multiple myeloma.

The CDR3: CACSTRTGVNTGELFF. CDR3 bases: TGTGCCTGTAGTACGCGGACAGGGGTGAACACCGGGGAGCTGTTTTTT. This chain links TRBV19 with TRBJ2-2, with 9 bases that match TRBD1. This CDR3 has 16 residues. Germline loops: CDR1 LNHDA, CDR2 SQIVND (reference sequence).